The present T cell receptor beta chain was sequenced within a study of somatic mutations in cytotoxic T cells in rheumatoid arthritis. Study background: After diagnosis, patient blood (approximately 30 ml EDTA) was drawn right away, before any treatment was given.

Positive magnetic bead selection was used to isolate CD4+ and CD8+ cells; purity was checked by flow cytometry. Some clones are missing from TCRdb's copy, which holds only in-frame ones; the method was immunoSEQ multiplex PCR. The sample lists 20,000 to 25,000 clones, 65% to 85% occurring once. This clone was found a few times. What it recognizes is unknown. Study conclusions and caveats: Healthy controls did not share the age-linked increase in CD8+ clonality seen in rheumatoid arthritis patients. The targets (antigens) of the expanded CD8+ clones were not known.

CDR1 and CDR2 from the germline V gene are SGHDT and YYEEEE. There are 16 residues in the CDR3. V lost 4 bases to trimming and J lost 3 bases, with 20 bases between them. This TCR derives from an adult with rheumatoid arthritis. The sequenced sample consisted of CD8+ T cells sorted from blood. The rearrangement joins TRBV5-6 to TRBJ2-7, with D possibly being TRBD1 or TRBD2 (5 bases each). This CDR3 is CASSETGTSRGYEQYF. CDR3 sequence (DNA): TGTGCCAGCAGCGAGACCGGGACCTCGAGGGGCTACGAGCAGTACTTC.